This T cell receptor (beta chain) was observed in a study of CD8 T cells in ankylosing spondylitis. Preparation of TCR beta libraries was done by quantitative 5'-RACE with molecular barcodes. MiXCR, applied by TCRdb to the 5' RACE reads, yields one record per CDR3 protein. Of approximately 200,000 distinct CDR3 sequences in the sample, over 10% were seen once. This clonotype turned up a few times. What it binds is not known. Study conclusions and caveats: Ankylosing spondylitis blood appeared to carry a characteristic TCR beta motif of several highly homologous variants. As for the disease-linked clones, they showed a CD8+ phenotype and occurred at relatively low frequencies in peripheral blood.

The CDR3 extends over 13 amino acids. Looked up from germline, CDR1 is GTSNPN and CDR2 is SVGIG (reference sequence). The J segment lost 4 bases and the V segment lost 1 base, leaving 1 base of the junction unmatched. V usage is TRBV30 and J usage is TRBJ2-1; 7 bases agree with TRBD1. Sequencing used blood, either unsorted or a sorted T cell fraction (not recorded which). This receptor was obtained from a female donor with ankylosing spondylitis or in good health (not recorded which). The CDR3, as DNA: TGTGCCTGGAGTGCGGACAGGTACAATGAGCAGTTCTTC. It codes for CAWSADRYNEQFF.